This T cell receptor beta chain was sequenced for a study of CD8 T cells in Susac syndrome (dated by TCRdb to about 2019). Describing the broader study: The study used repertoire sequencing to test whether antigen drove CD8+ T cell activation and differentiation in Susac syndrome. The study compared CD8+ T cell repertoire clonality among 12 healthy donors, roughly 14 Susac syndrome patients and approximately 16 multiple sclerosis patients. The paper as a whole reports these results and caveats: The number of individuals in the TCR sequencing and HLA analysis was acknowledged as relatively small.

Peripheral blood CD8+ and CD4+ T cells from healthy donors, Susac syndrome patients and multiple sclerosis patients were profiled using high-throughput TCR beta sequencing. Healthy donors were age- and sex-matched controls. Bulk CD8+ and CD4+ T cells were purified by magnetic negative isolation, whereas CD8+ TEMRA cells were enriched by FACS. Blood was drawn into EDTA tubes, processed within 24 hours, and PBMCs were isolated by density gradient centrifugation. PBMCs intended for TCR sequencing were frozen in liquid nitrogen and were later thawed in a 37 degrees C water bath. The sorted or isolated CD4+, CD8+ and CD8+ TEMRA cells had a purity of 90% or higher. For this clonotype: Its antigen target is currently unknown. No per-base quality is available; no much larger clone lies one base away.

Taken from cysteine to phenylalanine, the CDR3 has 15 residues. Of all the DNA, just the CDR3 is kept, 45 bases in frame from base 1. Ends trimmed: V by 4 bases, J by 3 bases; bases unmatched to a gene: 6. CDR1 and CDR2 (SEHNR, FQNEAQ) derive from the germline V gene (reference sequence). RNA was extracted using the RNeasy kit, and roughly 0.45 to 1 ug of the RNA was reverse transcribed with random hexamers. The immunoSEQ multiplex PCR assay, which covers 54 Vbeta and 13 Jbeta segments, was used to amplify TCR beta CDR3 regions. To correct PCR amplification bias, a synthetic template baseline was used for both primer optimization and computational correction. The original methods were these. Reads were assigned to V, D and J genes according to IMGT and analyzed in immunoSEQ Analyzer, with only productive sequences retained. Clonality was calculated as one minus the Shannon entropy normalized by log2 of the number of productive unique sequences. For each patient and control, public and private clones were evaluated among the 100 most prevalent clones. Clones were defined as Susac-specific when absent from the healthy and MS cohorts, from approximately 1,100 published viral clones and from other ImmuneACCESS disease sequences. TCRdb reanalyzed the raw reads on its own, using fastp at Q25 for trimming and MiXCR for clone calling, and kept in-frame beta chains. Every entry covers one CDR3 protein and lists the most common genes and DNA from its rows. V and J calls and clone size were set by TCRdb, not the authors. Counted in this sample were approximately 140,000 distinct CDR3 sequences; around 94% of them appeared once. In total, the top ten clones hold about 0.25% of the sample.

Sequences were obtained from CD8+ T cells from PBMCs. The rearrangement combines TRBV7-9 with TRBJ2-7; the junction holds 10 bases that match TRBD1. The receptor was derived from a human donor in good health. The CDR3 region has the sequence CASSSWTGGNYEQYF. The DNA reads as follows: TGTGCCAGCAGCTCATGGACAGGGGGAAACTACGAGCAGTACTTC.